A single T cell receptor (beta chain) is shown here with its context. Participants were aged 18 to 89 years from around 26 US areas. Cohorts were based on clinical histories the participants reported. Original handling: By means of reference gene primer amplification, nucleated cell counts were estimated. The method was immunoSEQ multiplex PCR; TCRdb's version includes in-frame clones alone and lacks a portion of them. D and trimming come from the DNA, and the V and J calls and clone size come from that table. Counted here are 350,000 or so clones, approximately 92% occurring once; the ten biggest clones make up roughly 18%. The data derive from a study of blood T cell repertoires in COVID-19. Germline V gene data show CDR1 as SGHTA and CDR2 as FQGTGA. The CDR3 loop spans 18 amino acids. J lost 2 bases, V lost 1 base, and 9 bases had no gene match.

The TCR comes from a woman younger than 45 who had recovered from COVID-19. Sequencing was carried out using PBMCs or T cells enriched from blood (not recorded which). The chain carries TRBV7-3 and TRBJ2-2; TRBD2 matches 8 bases. CDR3 amino acids: CASSLSPLAGGNTGELFF. The CDR3 nucleotides read TGTGCCAGCAGCTTAAGCCCCCTTGCGGGGGGTAACACCGGGGAGCTGTTTTTT.